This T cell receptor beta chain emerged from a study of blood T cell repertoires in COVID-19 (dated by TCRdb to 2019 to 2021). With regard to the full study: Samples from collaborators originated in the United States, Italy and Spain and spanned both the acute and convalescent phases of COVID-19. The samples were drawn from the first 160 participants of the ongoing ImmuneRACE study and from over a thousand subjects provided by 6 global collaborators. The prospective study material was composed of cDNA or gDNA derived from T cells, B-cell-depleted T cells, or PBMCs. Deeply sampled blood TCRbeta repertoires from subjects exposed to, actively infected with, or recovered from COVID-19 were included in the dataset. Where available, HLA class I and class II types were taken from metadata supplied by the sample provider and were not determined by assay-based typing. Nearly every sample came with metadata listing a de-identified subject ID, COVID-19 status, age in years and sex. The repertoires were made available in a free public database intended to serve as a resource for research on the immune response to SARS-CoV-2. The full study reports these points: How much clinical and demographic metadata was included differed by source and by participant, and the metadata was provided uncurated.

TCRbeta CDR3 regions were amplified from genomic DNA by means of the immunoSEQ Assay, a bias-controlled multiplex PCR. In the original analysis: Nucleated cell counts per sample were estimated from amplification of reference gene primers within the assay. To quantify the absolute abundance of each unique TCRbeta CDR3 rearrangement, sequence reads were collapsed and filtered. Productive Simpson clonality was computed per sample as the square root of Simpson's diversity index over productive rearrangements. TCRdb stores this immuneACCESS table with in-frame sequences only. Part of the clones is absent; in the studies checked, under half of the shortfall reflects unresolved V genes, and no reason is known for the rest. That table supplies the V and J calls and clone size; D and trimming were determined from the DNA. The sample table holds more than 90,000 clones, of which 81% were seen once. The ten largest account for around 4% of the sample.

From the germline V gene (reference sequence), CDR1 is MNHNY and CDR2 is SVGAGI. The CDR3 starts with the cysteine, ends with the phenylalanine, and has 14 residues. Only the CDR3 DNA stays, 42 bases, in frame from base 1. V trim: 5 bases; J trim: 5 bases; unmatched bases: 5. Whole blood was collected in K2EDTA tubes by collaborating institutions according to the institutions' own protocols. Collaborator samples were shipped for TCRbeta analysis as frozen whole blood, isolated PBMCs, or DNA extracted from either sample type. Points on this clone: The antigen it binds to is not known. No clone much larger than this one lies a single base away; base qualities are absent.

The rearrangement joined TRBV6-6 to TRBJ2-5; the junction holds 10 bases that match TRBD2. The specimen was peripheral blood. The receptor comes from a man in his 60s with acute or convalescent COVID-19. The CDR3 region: CASSVAGGPETQYF. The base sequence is TGTGCCAGCAGTGTAGCGGGAGGACCGGAGACCCAGTACTTC.